These 14 T cell receptor beta chains were all obtained from the same sample, sequenced in a study of shared T cell receptors in the human thymus. Using immunoSEQ multiplex PCR, the repertoire was profiled, and TCRdb retains in-frame clones only, with some absent. This sample carries hundreds of thousands of clones, roughly 88% of them seen once, and the ten largest clones take 0.008% to 0.011%. These records were also assigned to another study, of human thymus T cells.

Sequenced material: thymocytes. The origin of the receptors is a boy younger than two with a congenital heart defect.

The chain couples TRBV30 to TRBJ2-4, with 10 nucleotides matching TRBD1. The CDR3 has 15 residues. Trimming took 4 bases from V and 6 from J; bases not matched to a gene: 9. The germline CDR1 and CDR2 sequences are GTSNPN and SVGIG (reference sequence). This CDR3 reads CAWICSGQGGNIQYF. The CDR3 nucleotides read TGTGCCTGGATCTGCTCCGGACAGGGGGGAAACATTCAGTACTTC.

J is TRBJ2-7 and V is TRBV10-2, with 7 nucleotides matching TRBD1. CDR1 is WSHSY and CDR2 is SAAADI in the germline V gene. This CDR3 contains 14 residues. Trimming cost V 7 bases and J 4 bases; bases outside gene matches: 10. The CDR3 protein is CASIRRQGTYEQYF. CDR3 sequence (DNA): TGCGCCAGCATTAGAAGACAGGGTACGTACGAGCAGTACTTC.

V is TRBV4-1 and J is TRBJ2-1; TRBD2 matches 7 bases. Germline-derived CDR1 and CDR2 are MGHRA and YSYEKL. V lost 0 bases and J lost 4; bases outside the gene matches: 15. The CDR3 extends over 19 amino acids. The CDR3 is CASSQDSLQRGDIYNEQFF. The CDR3 DNA reads TGCGCCAGCAGCCAAGATTCTCTCCAGCGGGGAGACATTTACAATGAGCAGTTCTTC.

This clone was recorded only once. The V call is TRBV27, the J call TRBJ1-5; 8 bases are shared with TRBD1. J was trimmed by 4 bases and V by 6 bases; bases with no gene match: 5. Looked up from germline, CDR1 is MNHEY and CDR2 is SMNVEV (reference sequence). The CDR3 covers 14 residues. The CDR3 DNA follows: TGTGCCAGCAGCACGGACAGGGAAAATCAGCCCCAGCATTTT. Its protein is CASSTDRENQPQHF.

The chain is built from TRBV14 and TRBJ2-1; 9 nucleotides agree with TRBD2. The ends lost 4 bases at V and 7 bases at J; junction bases unmatched: 8. Germline CDR1 SGHDN, CDR2 FVKESK. CDR3 length equals 15 residues. CDR3 DNA: TGTGCCAGCAGCCCTTTAGCGGGAGAGCGGAATGAGCAGTTCTTC. Protein: CASSPLAGERNEQFF.

V and J are TRBV7-9 and TRBJ2-4, with TRBD1 matching over 8 bases. Trimming removed 3 bases from V and 1 base from J; junction bases left unmatched: 14. From germline, CDR1 is SEHNR and CDR2 FQNEAQ (reference sequence). This CDR3 has 19 amino acids. For the CDR3, the DNA is TGTGCCAGCAGCTTTCGACGGACAGGGCCGAGGGTGGCCAAAAACATTCAGTACTTC. Its translation: CASSFRRTGPRVAKNIQYF.

This chain connects TRBV27 to TRBJ2-1; 7 bases match TRBD1. Germline CDR1 and CDR2: MNHEY and SMNVEV (reference sequence). V lost 5 bases to trimming and J lost 4 bases; unmatched junction nucleotides: 14. The length of the CDR3 is 17 residues. CDR3 nucleotides: TGTGCCAGCAGTCTCCGTCGACAGGGCAGCGGTTACAATGAGCAGTTCTTC. Translating it yields CASSLRRQGSGYNEQFF.

The CDR3 region has the DNA TGTGCCAGCAGTGAAACAAGGGAGCGCAATCAGCCCCAGCATTTT. This encodes CASSETRERNQPQHF. This sequence joins TRBV6-1 and TRBJ1-5; no reliable D call. Germline lookup yields CDR1 MNHNS and CDR2 SASEGT. Trimming left V 2 bases short and J 2 bases short, with 10 bases between. This CDR3 contains 15 residues.

This clone was detected only a few times. This chain links TRBV5-1 with TRBJ1-1; 7 nucleotides align to TRBD1. The V gene end was trimmed by 4 bases and the J gene end by 0 bases; junction bases not matched to a gene: 9. The CDR3 is 16 residues long. The germline V gene has CDR1 SGHRS and CDR2 YFSETQ. In DNA form, the CDR3 reads TGCGCCAGCAGCCCAGGACAGGACAAGCTGAACACTGAAGCTTTCTTT. Its translation is CASSPGQDKLNTEAFF. Based on the CDR3 plus reference TRBV5-1 and TRBJ1-1, the full variable domain is KAGVTQTPRYLIKTRGQQVTLSCSPISGHRSVSWYQQTPGQGLQFLFEYFSETQRNKGNFPGRFSGRQFSNSRSEMNVSTLELGDSALYLCASSPGQDKLNTEAFFGQGTRLTVV.

V and J are TRBV6-4 and TRBJ1-1; 7 bases are shared with TRBD1. Germline assignment: CDR1 MRHNA and CDR2 SNTAGT. J lost 1 base, V lost 6 bases, and 5 bases had no gene match. The CDR3 is made up of 14 amino acids. CDR3 loop: CASSQDRSNTEAFF. The CDR3 region has the DNA TGTGCCAGCAGCCAGGACAGGTCGAACACTGAAGCTTTCTTT.

This rearrangement joins TRBV2 to TRBJ2-5; a possible D gene is TRBD2 (6 bases). V was pared by 3 bases and J by 5 bases, with 16 bases between. The germline gives CDR1 SNHLY, CDR2 FYNNEI. This CDR3 is 15 amino acids long. The DNA for the CDR3 is TGTGCCAGCAGTGATGGCAGGTTGGGAGGTGAGACCCAGTACTTC. Translation: CASSDGRLGGETQYF. Full variable domain (remainder filled in from reference TRBV2 and TRBJ2-5): EPEVTQTPSHQVTQMGQEVILRCVPISNHLYFYWYRQILGQKVEFLVSFYNNEISEKSEIFDDQFSVERPDGSNFTLKIRSTKLEDSAMYFCASSDGRLGGETQYFGPGTRLLVL.

This chain connects TRBV20-1 to TRBJ2-7, with D unclear. V was pared by 3 bases and J by 5 bases, with 5 bases between. CDR3 length: 10 residues. Germline-derived CDR1 and CDR2 are DFQATT and SNEGSKA (reference sequence). The CDR3 is CSARIDEQYF. The CDR3 region has the DNA TGCAGTGCTAGGATAGACGAGCAGTACTTC.

V and J are TRBV4-1 and TRBJ2-3, with D maybe TRBD2 (5 bases). This CDR3 is 16 amino acids long. Germline V gene sequence: CDR1 MGHRA, CDR2 YSYEKL. V gave up 0 bases and J gave up 6 bases, with 16 bases separating them. CDR3 coding DNA: TGCGCCAGCAGCCAAGATCTAGGAGGTTTGGGCGATACGCAGTATTTT. The encoded protein is CASSQDLGGLGDTQYF.

The sample holds one count of this clone. The chain has TRBV5-3 and TRBJ2-1, with TRBD2 matching 9 bases. Being an ORF, TRBV5-3 has a function that is uncertain. The CDR3 sequence is 15 residues long. Unmatched junction bases numbered 3, after V lost 4 bases and J lost 1 base. Here the CDR3 reads CARSTTSGSYNEQFF. CDR3 in DNA: TGTGCCAGAAGCACAACTAGCGGGTCCTACAATGAGCAGTTCTTC.